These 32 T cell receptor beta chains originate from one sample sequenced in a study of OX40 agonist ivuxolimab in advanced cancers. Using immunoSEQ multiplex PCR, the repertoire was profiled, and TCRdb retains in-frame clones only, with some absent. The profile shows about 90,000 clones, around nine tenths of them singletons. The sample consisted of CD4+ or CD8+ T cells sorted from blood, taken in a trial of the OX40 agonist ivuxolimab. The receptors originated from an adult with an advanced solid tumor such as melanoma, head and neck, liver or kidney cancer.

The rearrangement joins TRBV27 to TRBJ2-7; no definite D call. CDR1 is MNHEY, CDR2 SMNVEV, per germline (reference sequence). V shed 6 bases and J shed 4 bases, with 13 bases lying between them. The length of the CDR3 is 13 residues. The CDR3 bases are TGTGCCAGCAGCCCTCTATTTTCTTACGAGCAGTACTTC. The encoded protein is CASSPLFSYEQYF.

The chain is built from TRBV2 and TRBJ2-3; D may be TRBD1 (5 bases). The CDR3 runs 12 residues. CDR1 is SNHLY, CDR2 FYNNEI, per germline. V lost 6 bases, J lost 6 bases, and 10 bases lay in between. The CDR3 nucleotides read TGTGCCAGCAGCCAGGGAATCGATACGCAGTATTTT. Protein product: CASSQGIDTQYF.

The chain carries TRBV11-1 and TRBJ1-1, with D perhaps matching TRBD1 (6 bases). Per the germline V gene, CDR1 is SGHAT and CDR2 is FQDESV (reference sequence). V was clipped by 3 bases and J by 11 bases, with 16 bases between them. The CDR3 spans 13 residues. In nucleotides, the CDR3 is TGTGCCAGCAGCTTCCAGGGGCCCCCGAAGGCTTTCTTT. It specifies CASSFQGPPKAFF.

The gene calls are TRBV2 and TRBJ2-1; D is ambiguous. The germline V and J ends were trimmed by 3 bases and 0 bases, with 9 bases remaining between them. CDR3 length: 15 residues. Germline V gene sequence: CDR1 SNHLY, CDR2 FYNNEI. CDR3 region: CASSDLDLSYNEQFF. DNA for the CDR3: TGTGCCAGCAGTGACCTCGACCTCTCCTACAATGAGCAGTTCTTC.

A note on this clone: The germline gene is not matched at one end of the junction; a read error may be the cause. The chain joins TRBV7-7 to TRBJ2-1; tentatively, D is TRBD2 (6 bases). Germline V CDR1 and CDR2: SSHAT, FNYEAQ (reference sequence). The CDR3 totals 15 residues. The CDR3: CASSFFPGLHNEQFF. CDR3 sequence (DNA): TGTGCTAGCAGCTTTTTTCCGGGACTGCACAATGAGCAGTTCTTC.

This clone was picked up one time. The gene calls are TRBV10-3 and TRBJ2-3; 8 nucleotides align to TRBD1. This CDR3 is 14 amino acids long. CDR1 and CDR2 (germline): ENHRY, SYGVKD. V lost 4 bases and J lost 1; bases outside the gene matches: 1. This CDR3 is CAISGGQGTDTQYF. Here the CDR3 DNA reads TGTGCCATCAGTGGGGGACAGGGCACAGATACGCAGTATTTT.

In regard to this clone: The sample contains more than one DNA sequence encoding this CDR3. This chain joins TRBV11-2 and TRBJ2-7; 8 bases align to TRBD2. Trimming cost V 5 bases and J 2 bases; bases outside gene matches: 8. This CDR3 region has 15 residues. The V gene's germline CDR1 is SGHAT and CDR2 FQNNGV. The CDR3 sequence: CASSLEGRGAYEQYF. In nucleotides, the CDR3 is TGTGCCAGCAGCCTTGAAGGGCGGGGGGCCTACGAGCAGTACTTC.

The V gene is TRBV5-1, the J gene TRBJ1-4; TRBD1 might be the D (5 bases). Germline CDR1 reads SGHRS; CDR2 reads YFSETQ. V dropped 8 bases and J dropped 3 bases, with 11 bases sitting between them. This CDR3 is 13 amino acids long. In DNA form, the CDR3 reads TGCGCCAGTGCGACAGCCGCTAATGAAAAACTGTTTTTT. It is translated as CASATAANEKLFF. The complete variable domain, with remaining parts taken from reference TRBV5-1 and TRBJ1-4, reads KAGVTQTPRYLIKTRGQQVTLSCSPISGHRSVSWYQQTPGQGLQFLFEYFSETQRNKGNFPGRFSGRQFSNSRSEMNVSTLELGDSALYLCASATAANEKLFFGSGTQLSVL.

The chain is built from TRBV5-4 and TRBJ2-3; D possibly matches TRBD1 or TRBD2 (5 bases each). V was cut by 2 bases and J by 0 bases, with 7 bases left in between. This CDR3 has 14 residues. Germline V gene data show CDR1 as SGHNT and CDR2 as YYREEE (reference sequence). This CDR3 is CASSFRGSTDTQYF. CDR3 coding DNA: TGTGCCAGCAGCTTCCGGGGCAGCACAGATACGCAGTATTTT.

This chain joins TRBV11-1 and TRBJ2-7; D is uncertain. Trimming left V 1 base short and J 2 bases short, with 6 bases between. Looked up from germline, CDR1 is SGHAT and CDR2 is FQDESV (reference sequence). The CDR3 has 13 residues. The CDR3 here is CASSLEWAYEQYF. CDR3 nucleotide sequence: TGTGCCAGCAGCTTAGAGTGGGCCTACGAGCAGTACTTC.

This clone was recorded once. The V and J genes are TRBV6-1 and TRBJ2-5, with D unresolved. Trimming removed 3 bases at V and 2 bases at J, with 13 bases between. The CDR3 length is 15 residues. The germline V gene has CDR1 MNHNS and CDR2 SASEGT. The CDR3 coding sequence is TGTGCCAGCAGTGAGTTTGAGATTACTCAAGAGACCCAGTACTTC. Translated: CASSEFEITQETQYF.

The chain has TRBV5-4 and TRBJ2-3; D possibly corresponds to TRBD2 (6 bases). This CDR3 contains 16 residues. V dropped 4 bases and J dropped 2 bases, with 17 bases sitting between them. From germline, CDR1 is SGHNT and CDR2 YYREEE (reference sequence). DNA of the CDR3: TGTGCCAGCAGCGGGCAGACTAGATTTTCCACAGATACGCAGTATTTT. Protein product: CASSGQTRFSTDTQYF.

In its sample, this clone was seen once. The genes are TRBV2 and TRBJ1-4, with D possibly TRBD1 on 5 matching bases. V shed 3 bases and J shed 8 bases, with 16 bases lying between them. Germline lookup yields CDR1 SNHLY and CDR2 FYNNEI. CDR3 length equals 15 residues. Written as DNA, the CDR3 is TGTGCCAGCAGTGACGGCGGGGCATACGGGGAAAAACTGTTTTTT. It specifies CASSDGGAYGEKLFF. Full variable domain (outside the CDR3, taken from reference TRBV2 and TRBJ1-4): EPEVTQTPSHQVTQMGQEVILRCVPISNHLYFYWYRQILGQKVEFLVSFYNNEISEKSEIFDDQFSVERPDGSNFTLKIRSTKLEDSAMYFCASSDGGAYGEKLFFGSGTQLSVL.

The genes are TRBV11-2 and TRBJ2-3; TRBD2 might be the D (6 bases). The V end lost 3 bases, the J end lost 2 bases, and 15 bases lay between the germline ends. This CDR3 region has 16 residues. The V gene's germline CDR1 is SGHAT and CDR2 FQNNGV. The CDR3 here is CASSLGRGTFTDTQYF. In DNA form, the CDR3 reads TGTGCCAGCAGCTTGGGACGGGGGACTTTCACAGATACGCAGTATTTT.

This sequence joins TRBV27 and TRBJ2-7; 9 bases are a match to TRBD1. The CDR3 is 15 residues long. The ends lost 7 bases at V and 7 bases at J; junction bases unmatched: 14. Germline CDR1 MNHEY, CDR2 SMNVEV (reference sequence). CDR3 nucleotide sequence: TGTGCCAGCACCAAACAGGGGACAGGGTCATATGAGCAGTACTTC. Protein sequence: CASTKQGTGSYEQYF.

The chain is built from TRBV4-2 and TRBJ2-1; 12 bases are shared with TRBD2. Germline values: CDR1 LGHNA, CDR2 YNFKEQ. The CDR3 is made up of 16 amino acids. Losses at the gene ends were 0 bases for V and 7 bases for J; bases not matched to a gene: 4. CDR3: CASSQEKLAGGNEQFF. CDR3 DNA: TGTGCCAGCAGCCAAGAGAAGCTAGCGGGAGGGAATGAGCAGTTCTTC.

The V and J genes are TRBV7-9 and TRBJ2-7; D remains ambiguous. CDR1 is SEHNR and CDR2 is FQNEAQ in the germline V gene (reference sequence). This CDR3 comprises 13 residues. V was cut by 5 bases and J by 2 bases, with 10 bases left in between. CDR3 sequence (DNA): TGTGCCAGCAGCCCCGGCCTCACCTACGAGCAGTACTTC. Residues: CASSPGLTYEQYF.

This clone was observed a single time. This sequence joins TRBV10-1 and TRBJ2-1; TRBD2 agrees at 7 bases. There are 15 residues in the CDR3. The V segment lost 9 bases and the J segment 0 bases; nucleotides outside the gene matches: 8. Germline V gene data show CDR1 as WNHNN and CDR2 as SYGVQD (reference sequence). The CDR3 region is CASSAGHFSYNEQFF. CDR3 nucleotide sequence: TGCGCCAGTTCAGCGGGGCATTTCTCCTACAATGAGCAGTTCTTC.

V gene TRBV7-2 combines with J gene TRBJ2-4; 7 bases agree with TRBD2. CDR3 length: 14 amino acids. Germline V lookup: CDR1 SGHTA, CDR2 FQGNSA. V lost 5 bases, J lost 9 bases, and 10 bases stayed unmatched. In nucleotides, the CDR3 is TGTGCCAGCAGCCGAAGGCGGGAGTTTGCCATTCAGTACTTC. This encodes CASSRRREFAIQYF.

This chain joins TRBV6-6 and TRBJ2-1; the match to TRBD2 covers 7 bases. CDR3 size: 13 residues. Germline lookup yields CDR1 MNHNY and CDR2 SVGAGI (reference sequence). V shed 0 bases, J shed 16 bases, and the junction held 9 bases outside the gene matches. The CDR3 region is CASSYSPSREDFF. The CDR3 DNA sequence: TGTGCCAGCAGTTACTCTCCATCACGGGAGGACTTCTTC.

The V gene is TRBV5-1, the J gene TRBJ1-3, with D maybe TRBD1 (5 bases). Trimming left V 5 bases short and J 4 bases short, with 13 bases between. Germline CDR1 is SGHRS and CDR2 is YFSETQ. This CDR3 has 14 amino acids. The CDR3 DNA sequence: TGCGCCAGCAGTTTTCAGGGTCCCGGAAACACCATATATTTT. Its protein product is CASSFQGPGNTIYF.

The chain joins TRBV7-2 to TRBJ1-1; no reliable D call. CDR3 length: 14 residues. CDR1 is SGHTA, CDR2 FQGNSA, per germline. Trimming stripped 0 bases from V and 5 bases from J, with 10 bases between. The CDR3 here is CASSLAFAGTEAFF. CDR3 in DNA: TGTGCCAGCAGCTTAGCGTTTGCGGGAACTGAAGCTTTCTTT. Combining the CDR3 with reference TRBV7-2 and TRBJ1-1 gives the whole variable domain GAGVSQSPSNKVTEKGKDVELRCDPISGHTALYWYRQSLGQGLEFLIYFQGNSAPDKSGLPSDRFSAERTGGSVSTLTIQRTQQEDSAVYLCASSLAFAGTEAFFGQGTRLTVV.

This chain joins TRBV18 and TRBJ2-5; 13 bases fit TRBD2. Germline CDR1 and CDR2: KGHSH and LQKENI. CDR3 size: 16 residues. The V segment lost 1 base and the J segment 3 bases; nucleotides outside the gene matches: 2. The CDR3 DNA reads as TGTGCCAGCTCACCACAACTAGCGGGAGGGGAAGAGACCCAGTACTTC. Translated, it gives CASSPQLAGGEETQYF.

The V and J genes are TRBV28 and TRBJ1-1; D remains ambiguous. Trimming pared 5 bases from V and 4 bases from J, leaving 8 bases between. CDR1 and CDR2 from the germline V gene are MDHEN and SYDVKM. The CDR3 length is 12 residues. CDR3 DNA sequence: TGTGCCAGCAGTGAGGAGTTCACTGAAGCTTTCTTT. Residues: CASSEEFTEAFF.

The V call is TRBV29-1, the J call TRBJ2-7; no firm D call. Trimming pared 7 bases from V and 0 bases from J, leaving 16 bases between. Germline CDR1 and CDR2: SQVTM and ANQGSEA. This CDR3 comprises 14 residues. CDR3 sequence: CSALEQPSSYEQYF. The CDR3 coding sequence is TGCAGCGCCTTGGAACAGCCGAGCTCCTACGAGCAGTACTTC.

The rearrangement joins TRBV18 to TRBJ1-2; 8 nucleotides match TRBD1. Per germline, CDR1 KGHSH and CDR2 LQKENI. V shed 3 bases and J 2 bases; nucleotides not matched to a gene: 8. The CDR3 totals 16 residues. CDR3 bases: TGTGCCAGCTCACCCTGGACAGGGCGCACAAACTATGGCTACACCTTC. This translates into CASSPWTGRTNYGYTF.

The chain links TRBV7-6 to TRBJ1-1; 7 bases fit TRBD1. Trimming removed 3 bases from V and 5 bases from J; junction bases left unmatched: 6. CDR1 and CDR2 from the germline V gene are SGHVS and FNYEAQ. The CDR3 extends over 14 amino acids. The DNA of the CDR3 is TGTGCCAGCAGCTTCGGGACACAGGGGACTGAAGCTTTCTTT. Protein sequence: CASSFGTQGTEAFF.

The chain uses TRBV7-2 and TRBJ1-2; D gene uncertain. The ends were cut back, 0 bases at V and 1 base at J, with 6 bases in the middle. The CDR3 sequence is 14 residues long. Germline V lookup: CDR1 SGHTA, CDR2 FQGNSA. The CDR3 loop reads CASSLAGVNYGYTF. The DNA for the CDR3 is TGTGCCAGCAGCTTAGCCGGGGTTAACTATGGCTACACCTTC.

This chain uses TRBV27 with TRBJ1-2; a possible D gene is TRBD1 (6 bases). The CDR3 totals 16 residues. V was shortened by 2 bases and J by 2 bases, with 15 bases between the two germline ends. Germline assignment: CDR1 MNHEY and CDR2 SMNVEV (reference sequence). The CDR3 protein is CASSLTLNTGNYGYTF. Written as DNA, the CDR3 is TGTGCCAGCAGTTTAACTCTTAATACAGGGAACTATGGCTACACCTTC.

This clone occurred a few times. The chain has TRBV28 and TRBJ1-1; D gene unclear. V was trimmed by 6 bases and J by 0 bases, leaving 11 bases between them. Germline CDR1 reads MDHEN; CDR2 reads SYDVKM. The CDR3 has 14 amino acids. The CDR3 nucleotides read TGTGCCAGCAGATTACAGTCGGTGAACACTGAAGCTTTCTTT. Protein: CASRLQSVNTEAFF.

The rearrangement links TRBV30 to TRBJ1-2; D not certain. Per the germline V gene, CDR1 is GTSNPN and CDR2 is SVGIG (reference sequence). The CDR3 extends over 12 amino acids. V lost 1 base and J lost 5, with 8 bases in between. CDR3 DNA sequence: TGTGCCTGGAGTGCGGGGTATTATGGCTACACCTTC. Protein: CAWSAGYYGYTF.

The CDR3 protein is CASRPDSGGYTF. CDR3 nucleotides: TGCGCCAGCAGGCCCGACAGTGGTGGCTACACCTTC. This chain connects TRBV5-1 to TRBJ1-2; D is perhaps TRBD1 (5 bases). V gave up 5 bases and J gave up 7 bases, with 12 bases separating them. Germline V gene sequence: CDR1 SGHRS, CDR2 YFSETQ. There are 12 residues in the CDR3.